The clone carrying this T cell receptor (beta chain) was seen many times. Antigen specificity is unknown. The data were taken from a study of response to subunit inactivated influenza vaccine. MiXCR, applied by TCRdb to the RT-PCR reads, yields one record per CDR3 protein. The sample has fewer than 700,000 distinct CDR3 sequences; 10% to 15% are singletons. Study-wide results and limits: Each seasonal influenza vaccination recruits few new T cells, the authors suggested.

This CDR3 spans 15 amino acids. Trimming took off 3 bases at V and 1 base at J, with 10 bases between the two ends. This clonotype originated in a man aged 50 to 60 who received an inactivated influenza vaccine. Specimen: PBMCs from blood, collected about 40 days after vaccination. The chain combines TRBV12-3 or TRBV12-4 with TRBJ1-5; TRBD1 is a possible D gene (5 bases). The CDR3 reads CASSFRGVSNQPQHF. The DNA for the CDR3 is TGTGCCAGCAGTTTTAGAGGGGTGAGCAATCAGCCCCAGCATTTT.